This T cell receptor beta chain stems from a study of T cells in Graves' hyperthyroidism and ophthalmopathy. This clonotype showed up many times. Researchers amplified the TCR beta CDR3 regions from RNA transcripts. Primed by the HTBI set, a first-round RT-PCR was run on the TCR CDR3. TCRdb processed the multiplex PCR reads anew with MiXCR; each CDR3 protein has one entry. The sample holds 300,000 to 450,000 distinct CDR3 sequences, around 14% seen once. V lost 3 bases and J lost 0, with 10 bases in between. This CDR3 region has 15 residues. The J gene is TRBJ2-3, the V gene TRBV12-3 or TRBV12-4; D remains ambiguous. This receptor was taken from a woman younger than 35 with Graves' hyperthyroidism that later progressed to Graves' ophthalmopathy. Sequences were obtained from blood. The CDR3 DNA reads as TGTGCCAGCAGTTTTGGCGGAACTAGCACAGATACGCAGTATTTT. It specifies CASSFGGTSTDTQYF.